These T cell receptor beta chains were read from a single sample in a study of CD8+CD57+ T cells in acquired aplastic anemia. MiXCR, run by TCRdb on the reads, gives a single entry per CDR3 protein. The repertoire consists of approximately 200,000 distinct CDR3 sequences, with 50% to 55% occurring once and the leading ten covering 16%. Sequencing was performed on sorted CD4+, CD8+, or CD8+CD57+ T cells (not recorded which) from PBMCs. These receptors all stem from a human donor in good health, serving as a control. Both conserved end residues are part of each CDR3.

v_call	cdr3_length	j_call	cdr3_aa
TRBV15	15	TRBJ2-5	CATSRVTGKLETQYF
TRBV7-9	14	TRBJ1-1	CASSLASVITEAFF
TRBV2	15	TRBJ1-5	CASSEAQGGGQPQHF
TRBV15	13	TRBJ2-1	CATSRPGRGEQFF
TRBV2	17	TRBJ1-5	CASRLPGTGSGDQPQHF
TRBV24-1	14	TRBJ2-2	CATSALGVSGELFF
TRBV15	16	TRBJ1-5	CATSRDQGSVGQPQHF
TRBV24-1	16	TRBJ2-3	CATSDKLALGTDTQYF
TRBV14	18	TRBJ2-1	CASSLTLMPGKEHNEQFF
TRBV5-4	15	TRBJ2-4	CASSGVEGTKNIQYF
TRBV7-9	15	TRBJ2-1	CASSPGTGGFDEQFF
TRBV5-1	14	TRBJ2-5	CASSQVEGSETQYF
TRBV19	14	TRBJ1-1	CASSILAVNTEAFF
TRBV7-9	12	TRBJ1-2	CASSLADYGYTF
TRBV27	15	TRBJ1-2	CASSLAGGNHYGYTF
TRBV29-1	11	NA	CSVGGGYGYTF
TRBV20-1	14	TRBJ1-1	CSARTQPENTEAFF
TRBV19	14	TRBJ1-5	CASSYRNSNQPQHF
TRBV7-3	12	TRBJ1-2	CASSADRGGYTF
TRBV20-1	12	TRBJ2-1	CSADTGSSEQFF
TRBV5-1	13	TRBJ2-3	CASSVDSTDTQYF
TRBV28	15	TRBJ1-1	CASSSHDPQNTEAFF
TRBV12-3/TRBV12-4	13	TRBJ1-2	CASSLAYGGGYTF
TRBV28	12	TRBJ1-3	CASFKNGNTIYF
TRBV9	14	TRBJ1-1	CASSVRGTATEAFF
TRBV10-3	14	TRBJ1-1	CAISRNREHTEAFF
TRBV6-2/TRBV6-3	12	TRBJ2-2	CASTSNTGELFF
TRBV20-1	10	TRBJ2-5	CSARSETQYF
TRBV2	15	TRBJ2-7	CASSEEIDSAYEQYF
TRBV7-2	14	NA	CASRVQRSQETQYF
TRBV7-3	13	TRBJ1-2	CASSLNGGYGYTF
TRBV6-2/TRBV6-3	14	TRBJ2-5	CASNLPLGGETQYF
TRBV10-3	14	TRBJ1-2	CATSEAGQNYGYTF
TRBV10-2	14	TRBJ2-7	CASSESVVSYEQYF
TRBV7-4	13	TRBJ2-3	CASSLWSADTQYF
TRBV15	16	TRBJ2-1	CATIQGSRSSYNEQFF
TRBV7-8	16	TRBJ2-5	CASSPTGLAGGETQYF
TRBV12-3/TRBV12-4	17	TRBJ2-1	CASSLGGLGGAGNEQFF
TRBV7-3	11	TRBJ2-5	CASSLDSLLYF
TRBV6-2/TRBV6-3	18	TRBJ2-3	CASSPGGVRTSSTDTQYF
TRBV20-1	13	TRBJ2-3	CSARQPNTDTQYF
TRBV14	13	TRBJ1-5	CASSQVESQPQHF
TRBV15	13	TRBJ2-5	CATSRLGEETQYF
TRBV20-1	15	TRBJ1-4	CSARQTTRTNEKLFF
TRBV9	14	TRBJ2-3	CASGSGGSTDTQYF
TRBV9	15	TRBJ2-7	CASSLSTQSLDEQYF
TRBV5-1	15	TRBJ1-2	CASSLDPTLNYGYTF
TRBV10-3	16	TRBJ1-6	CAIKLVTGGSNSPLHF
TRBV7-9	13	TRBJ2-7	CASSPMQGTEQYF
TRBV3-1	14	TRBJ2-3	CASSQGRESDTQYF
TRBV20-1	12	TRBJ1-1	CSADSRGAEAFF
TRBV29-1	12	TRBJ1-1	CSVGAAATEAFF
TRBV9	15	TRBJ1-1	CASSVAGQLNTEAFF
TRBV4-1	14	TRBJ2-5	CASSQGSGVETQYF
TRBV10-2	12	TRBJ1-1	CASSEGRTEAFF
TRBV30	15	TRBJ1-1	CAWGTQRGARTEAFF